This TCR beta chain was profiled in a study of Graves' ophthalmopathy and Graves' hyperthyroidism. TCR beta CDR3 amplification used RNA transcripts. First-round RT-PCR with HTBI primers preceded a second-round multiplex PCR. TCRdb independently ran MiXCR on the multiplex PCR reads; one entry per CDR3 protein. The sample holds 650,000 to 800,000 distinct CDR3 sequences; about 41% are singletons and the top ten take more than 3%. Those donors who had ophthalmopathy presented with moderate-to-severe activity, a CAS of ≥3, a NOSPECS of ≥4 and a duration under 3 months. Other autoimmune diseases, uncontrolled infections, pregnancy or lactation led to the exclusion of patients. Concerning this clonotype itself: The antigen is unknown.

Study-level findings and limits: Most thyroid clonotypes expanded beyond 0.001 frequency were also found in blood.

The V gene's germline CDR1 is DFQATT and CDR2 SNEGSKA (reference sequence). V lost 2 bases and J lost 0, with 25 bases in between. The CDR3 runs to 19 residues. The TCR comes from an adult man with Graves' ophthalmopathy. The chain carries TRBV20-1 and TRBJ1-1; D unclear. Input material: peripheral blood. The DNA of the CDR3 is TGCAGTGCTAGACGAAATGCACCGGGAGAGAGCGCGATGAACACTGAAGCTTTCTTT. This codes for CSARRNAPGESAMNTEAFF.